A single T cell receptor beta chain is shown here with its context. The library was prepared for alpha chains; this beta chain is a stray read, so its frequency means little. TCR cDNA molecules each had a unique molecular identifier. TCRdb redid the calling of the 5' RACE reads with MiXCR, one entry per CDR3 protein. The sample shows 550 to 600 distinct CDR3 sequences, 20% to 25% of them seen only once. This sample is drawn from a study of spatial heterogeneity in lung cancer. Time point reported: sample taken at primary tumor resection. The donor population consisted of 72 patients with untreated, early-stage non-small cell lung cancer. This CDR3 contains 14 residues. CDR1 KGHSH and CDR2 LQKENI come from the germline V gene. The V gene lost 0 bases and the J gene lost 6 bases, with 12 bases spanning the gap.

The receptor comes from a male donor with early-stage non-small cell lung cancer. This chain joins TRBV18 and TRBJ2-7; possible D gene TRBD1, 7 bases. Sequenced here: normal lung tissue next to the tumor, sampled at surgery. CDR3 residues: CASSPPGQTSEQYF. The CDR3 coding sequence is TGTGCCAGCTCACCACCGGGACAGACTAGCGAGCAGTACTTC.